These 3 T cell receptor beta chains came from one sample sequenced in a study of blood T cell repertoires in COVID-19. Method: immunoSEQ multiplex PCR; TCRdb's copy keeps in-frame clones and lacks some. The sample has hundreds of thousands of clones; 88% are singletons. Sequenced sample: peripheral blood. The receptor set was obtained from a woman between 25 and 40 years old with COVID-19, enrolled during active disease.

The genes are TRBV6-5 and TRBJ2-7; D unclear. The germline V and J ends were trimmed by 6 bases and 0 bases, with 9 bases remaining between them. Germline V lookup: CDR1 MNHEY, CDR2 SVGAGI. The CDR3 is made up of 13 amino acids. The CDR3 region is CASSPPGSYEQYF. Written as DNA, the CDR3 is TGTGCCAGCAGCCCCCCAGGCTCCTACGAGCAGTACTTC.

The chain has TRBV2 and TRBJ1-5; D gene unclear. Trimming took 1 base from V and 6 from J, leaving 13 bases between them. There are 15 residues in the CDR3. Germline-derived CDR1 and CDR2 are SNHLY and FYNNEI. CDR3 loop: CASSEEGGFRQPQHF. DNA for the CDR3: TGTGCCAGCAGTGAAGAAGGCGGGTTCCGTCAGCCCCAGCATTTT.

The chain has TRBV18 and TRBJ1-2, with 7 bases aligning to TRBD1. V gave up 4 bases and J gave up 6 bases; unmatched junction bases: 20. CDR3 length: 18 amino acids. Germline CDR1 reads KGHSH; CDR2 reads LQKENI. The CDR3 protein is CASSLRAGTAKGLDGYTF. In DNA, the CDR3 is TGTGCCAGCTCACTGAGGGCCGGGACAGCCAAAGGGTTGGATGGCTACACCTTC. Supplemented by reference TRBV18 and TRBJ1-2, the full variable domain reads NAGVMQNPRHLVRRRGQEARLRCSPMKGHSHVYWYRQLPEEGLKFMVYLQKENIIDESGMPKERFSAEFPKEGPSILRIQQVVRGDSAAYFCASSLRAGTAKGLDGYTFGSGTRLTVV.